The 2 T cell receptor beta chains presented below share a single source sample, sequenced in a study of blood T cell repertoires in COVID-19. Measured with immunoSEQ multiplex PCR; TCRdb has only the in-frame clones, and not every one. This sample has about 110,000 clones, with 75% to 80% found just once. Sequencing used peripheral blood. Receptors were obtained from a woman at least 80 years old with active or convalescent COVID-19.

V usage is TRBV7-2 and J usage is TRBJ2-7; TRBD2 is a possible D gene (5 bases). Per the germline V gene, CDR1 is SGHTA and CDR2 is FQGNSA. The CDR3 sequence is 16 residues long. Trimming shortened V by 0 bases and J by 2 bases, and 14 bases separated the two germline ends. CDR3 bases: TGTGCCAGCAGCTTAGCTGGCCTCCCGGGGACCTACGAGCAGTACTTC. This encodes CASSLAGLPGTYEQYF.

The CDR3 spells CATSDPRDLLNEQFF. The CDR3 DNA sequence: TGTGCCACCAGTGACCCTCGAGACCTACTAAATGAGCAGTTCTTC. The V and J genes are TRBV24-1 and TRBJ2-1; D uncertain. This CDR3 has 15 residues. The V gene's germline CDR1 is KGHDR and CDR2 SFDVKD. Trimming left V 4 bases short and J 7 bases short, with 16 bases between.